A single sample gave rise to the 26 T cell receptor beta chains below, sequenced in a study of blood T cell repertoires in COVID-19. Sequencing used immunoSEQ multiplex PCR; TCRdb keeps in-frame clones, though not all of them. The data hold hundreds of thousands of clones, with around 85% observed a single time. Sequencing was performed on peripheral blood. The receptors originated from a woman over 75 with acute or convalescent COVID-19.

This chain joins TRBV27 and TRBJ2-2; D perhaps matches TRBD2 (6 bases). The germline gives CDR1 MNHEY, CDR2 SMNVEV (reference sequence). This CDR3 is built from 15 residues. Deletions cut 2 bases from V and 7 bases from J, with 14 bases between. The CDR3 reads CASSLRAAGDGELFF. CDR3 DNA: TGTGCCAGCAGTTTACGGGCAGCGGGTGACGGGGAGCTGTTTTTT.

The J gene is TRBJ2-5, the V gene TRBV6-1; 7 bases are shared with TRBD1. The CDR3 spans 15 residues. Per the germline V gene, CDR1 is MNHNS and CDR2 is SASEGT. V shed 2 bases and J 1 base; nucleotides not matched to a gene: 4. The CDR3 bases are TGTGCCAGCAGTGAATATGGGGACAGCCAAGAGACCCAGTACTTC. Its protein product is CASSEYGDSQETQYF.

The chain uses TRBV6-1 and TRBJ2-5; 15 nucleotides align to TRBD2. The CDR3 is made up of 16 amino acids. The V gene end was trimmed by 4 bases and the J gene end by 5 bases; junction bases not matched to a gene: 5. Germline assignment: CDR1 MNHNS and CDR2 SASEGT. As DNA, the CDR3 is TGTGCCAGCAGTGGAGGACTAGCGGGAGGGCTGGAGACCCAGTACTTC. Its protein product is CASSGGLAGGLETQYF.

This clone was seen once. This rearrangement joins TRBV14 to TRBJ2-1; 11 nucleotides align to TRBD2. Trimming removed 4 bases from V and 4 bases from J; junction bases left unmatched: 6. Per the germline V gene, CDR1 is SGHDN and CDR2 is FVKESK. CDR3 size: 16 residues. CDR3 sequence (DNA): TGTGCCAGCAGCCCCCTGACTAGCGGGGATTACAATGAGCAGTTCTTC. Its protein product is CASSPLTSGDYNEQFF.

The chain employs TRBV18 and TRBJ2-3; TRBD2 might be the D (6 bases). Looked up from germline, CDR1 is KGHSH and CDR2 is LQKENI. The CDR3 is 11 amino acids. The ends were cut back, 8 bases at V and 5 bases at J, with 8 bases in the middle. The CDR3 DNA follows: TGTGCCAGCGGGCGGGAAGATACGCAGTATTTT. Its protein is CASGREDTQYF.

V and J are TRBV5-6 and TRBJ2-3; D is perhaps TRBD2 (7 bases). Trimming pared 6 bases from V and 4 bases from J, leaving 15 bases between. The V gene's germline CDR1 is SGHDT and CDR2 YYEEEE. The CDR3 covers 14 residues. In DNA form, the CDR3 reads TGTGCCAGCAACCAGGTGGGGGGGCCAGATACGCAGTATTTT. Amino acid sequence: CASNQVGGPDTQYF.

The chain links TRBV18 to TRBJ1-5, with D maybe TRBD1 (5 bases). The ends were cut back, 2 bases at V and 7 bases at J, with 15 bases in the middle. Per the germline V gene, CDR1 is KGHSH and CDR2 is LQKENI. CDR3 length: 15 residues. CDR3 in amino acids: CASSPGHSDVQPQHF. In DNA form, the CDR3 reads TGTGCCAGCTCACCAGGACACTCGGATGTCCAGCCCCAGCATTTT. Combining the CDR3 with reference TRBV18 and TRBJ1-5 gives the whole variable domain NAGVMQNPRHLVRRRGQEARLRCSPMKGHSHVYWYRQLPEEGLKFMVYLQKENIIDESGMPKERFSAEFPKEGPSILRIQQVVRGDSAAYFCASSPGHSDVQPQHFGDGTRLSIL.

V is TRBV6-6 and J is TRBJ1-2, with TRBD1 as a possible D gene (5 bases). The CDR3 runs 13 residues. Germline-derived CDR1 and CDR2 are MNHNY and SVGAGI (reference sequence). The germline V and J ends were trimmed by 6 bases and 7 bases, with 15 bases remaining between them. CDR3 region: CASRPTGDSGYTF. The CDR3 DNA sequence: TGTGCCAGCAGGCCTACAGGAGATTCTGGCTACACCTTC.

The chain links TRBV15 to TRBJ2-3; 10 bases map to TRBD1. The CDR3 has 16 residues. V lost 0 bases and J lost 4; bases outside the gene matches: 4. Germline CDR1 LNHNV, CDR2 YYDKDF (reference sequence). CDR3 residues: CATSREGQGEADTQYF. The CDR3 nucleotides read TGTGCCACCAGCAGAGAAGGACAGGGGGAGGCAGATACGCAGTATTTT. Full variable domain (rest looked up from reference TRBV15 and TRBJ2-3): DAMVIQNPRYQVTQFGKPVTLSCSQTLNHNVMYWYQQKSSQAPKLLFHYYDKDFNNEADTPDNFQSRRPNTSFCFLDIRSPGLGDTAMYLCATSREGQGEADTQYFGPGTRLTVL.

V usage is TRBV7-2 and J usage is TRBJ2-4; tentatively, D is TRBD1 (5 bases). The CDR3 covers 19 residues. The V end was cut by 0 bases, the J end by 3 bases, with 21 bases between. Germline values: CDR1 SGHTA, CDR2 FQGNSA. CDR3 in amino acids: CASSLAAFSDTRRKNIQYF. The DNA of the CDR3 is TGTGCCAGCAGCTTAGCTGCCTTCTCGGACACTCGTCGCAAAAACATTCAGTACTTC.

The rearrangement joins TRBV19 to TRBJ2-7; unclear D gene. The germline V gene encodes CDR1 LNHDA and CDR2 SQIVND (reference sequence). V lost 3 bases and J 6 bases, leaving 9 bases between the germline ends. The CDR3 is 12 residues long. CDR3 nucleotides: TGTGCCAGTAGTATTCTATCAGGCGAGCAGTACTTC. Protein product: CASSILSGEQYF.

This rearrangement joins TRBV3-1 (or the pseudogene TRBV3-2) to TRBJ1-5; 8 positions match TRBD1. Germline values: CDR1 LGHDT, CDR2 YNNKEL (reference sequence). V trimming: 2 bases; J trimming: 6 bases; junction bases outside the gene matches: 0. The CDR3 length is 13 residues. The CDR3 DNA is TGTGCCAGCAGCCAACAGGGGGCTCAGCCCCAGCATTTT. As protein: CASSQQGAQPQHF.

J is TRBJ2-2 and V is TRBV2, with 7 bases matching TRBD2. This CDR3 has 14 amino acids. The germline gives CDR1 SNHLY, CDR2 FYNNEI. V gave up 6 bases and J gave up 7 bases; unmatched junction bases: 8. The CDR3 sequence is CASSATSRGGELFF. The CDR3 DNA sequence: TGTGCCAGCAGCGCGACTAGCCGGGGCGGGGAGCTGTTTTTT.

This rearrangement joins TRBV10-3 to TRBJ1-2, with D perhaps matching TRBD1 (6 bases). The CDR3 contains 13 residues. The germline V gene has CDR1 ENHRY and CDR2 SYGVKD. Trimming took off 0 bases at V and 8 bases at J, with 10 bases between the two ends. CDR3 bases: TGTGCCATCAGTGAGTCCACAGGGTACGGCTACACCTTC. Its translation: CAISESTGYGYTF.

This clone was observed at least ten times. V gene TRBV1 combines with J gene TRBJ1-4; the tabulated D call, TRBD1, remains unverified against the DNA. TRBV1 is a listed pseudogene. The CDR3 runs 13 residues. CDR3 in DNA: TGCACCAGCAGCCAAGGAACAGATGAAAAACTGTTTTTT. Amino acid sequence: CTSSQGTDEKLFF.

The chain carries TRBV6-4 and TRBJ1-2; no definite D call. The CDR3 is 11 residues long. Trimming took off 8 bases at V and 3 bases at J, with 7 bases between the two ends. The germline V gene has CDR1 MRHNA and CDR2 SNTAGT. The CDR3 nucleotides read TGTGCCAGCGACGGGTACTATGGCTACACCTTC. Protein sequence: CASDGYYGYTF.

J is TRBJ2-3 and V is TRBV5-6; the D gene is possibly TRBD2 (7 bases). From germline, CDR1 is SGHDT and CDR2 YYEEEE. There are 15 residues in the CDR3. V lost 5 bases to trimming and J lost 3 bases, with 16 bases between them. CDR3: CASRPDRRGTDTQYF. The CDR3, as DNA: TGTGCCAGCAGACCCGACAGGCGGGGGACAGATACGCAGTATTTT.

A few counts support this clone. DNA of the CDR3: TGTGCCAGCAGCTTAGGGGTAGCTTCTTCCTACGAGCAGTACTTC. Translated, it gives CASSLGVASSYEQYF. The chain has TRBV11-2 and TRBJ2-7; D remains ambiguous. Germline V CDR1 and CDR2: SGHAT, FQNNGV. V was shortened by 1 base and J by 1 base, with 11 bases between the two germline ends. The CDR3 runs to 15 residues.

The V gene is TRBV18, the J gene TRBJ1-2; 7 nucleotides line up with TRBD1. J was trimmed by 2 bases and V by 4 bases; bases with no gene match: 4. Germline CDR1 is KGHSH and CDR2 is LQKENI. The CDR3 spans 14 residues. The CDR3 loop is CASSQTGTNYGYTF. CDR3 nucleotide sequence: TGTGCCAGCTCACAGACAGGGACGAACTATGGCTACACCTTC.

The chain is built from TRBV29-1 and TRBJ1-4; the match to TRBD1 covers 11 bases. Germline V gene lookup returns CDR1 SQVTM and CDR2 ANQGSEA. This CDR3 comprises 14 residues. J was trimmed by 7 bases and V by 5 bases; bases with no gene match: 6. CDR3 in amino acids: CSVSVGTGGEKLFF. Here the CDR3 DNA reads TGCAGCGTTTCTGTGGGGACAGGGGGTGAAAAACTGTTTTTT. The full variable domain, completed using reference TRBV29-1 and TRBJ1-4, is SAVISQKPSRDICQRGTSLTIQCQVDSQVTMMFWYRQQPGQSLTLIATANQGSEATYESGFVIDKFPISRPNLTFSTLTVSNMSPEDSSIYLCSVSVGTGGEKLFFGSGTQLSVL.

The chain is built from TRBV29-1 and TRBJ2-7; weak D call: TRBD2 (5 bases). Germline V gives CDR1 SQVTM, CDR2 ANQGSEA. Trimming pared 1 base from V and 6 bases from J, leaving 13 bases between. CDR3 length: 13 amino acids. In DNA, the CDR3 is TGCAGCGTTGAAGCTGTTGAGGGAAGCGAGCAGTACTTC. Residues: CSVEAVEGSEQYF.

The chain links TRBV6-6 to TRBJ2-7, with 9 positions matching TRBD2. Per the germline V gene, CDR1 is MNHNY and CDR2 is SVGAGI (reference sequence). The CDR3 extends over 15 amino acids. Unmatched junction bases numbered 8, after V lost 2 bases and J lost 6 bases. DNA of the CDR3: TGTGCCAGCAGTTACCGTGCGGGAGGGCAGGGCGAGCAGTACTTC. Protein: CASSYRAGGQGEQYF.

The chain uses TRBV28 and TRBJ2-1; a weak D match, TRBD2 (5 bases). The CDR3 covers 14 residues. With 3 bases removed from V and 7 bases from J, the gap between germline ends came to 13 bases. Germline CDR1 MDHEN, CDR2 SYDVKM. The CDR3 DNA reads TGTGCCAGCAGTTTTTTGCCGGGGTCGAATGAGCAGTTCTTC. Protein sequence: CASSFLPGSNEQFF.

V gene TRBV9 combines with J gene TRBJ2-1; 9 positions agree with TRBD2. The germline V gene encodes CDR1 SGDLS and CDR2 YYNGEE. The CDR3 has 15 residues. The ends lost 0 bases at V and 7 bases at J; junction bases unmatched: 5. This CDR3 reads CASSVGGRASNEQFF. In nucleotides, the CDR3 is TGTGCCAGCAGCGTAGGCGGGAGGGCCAGTAATGAGCAGTTCTTC. Full variable domain (missing parts from reference TRBV9 and TRBJ2-1): DSGVTQTPKHLITATGQRVTLRCSPRSGDLSVYWYQQSLDQGLQFLIQYYNGEERAKGNILERFSAQQFPDLHSELNLSSLELGDSALYFCASSVGGRASNEQFFGPGTRLTVL.

The chain recombines TRBV19 with TRBJ2-7, with D possibly matching TRBD1 (6 bases). Germline V lookup: CDR1 LNHDA, CDR2 SQIVND (reference sequence). Trimming pared 7 bases from V and 2 bases from J, leaving 15 bases between. CDR3 size: 14 residues. CDR3 bases: TGTGCCAGTACGAGAGGACAGAGCCCCTACGAGCAGTACTTC. Translating gives CASTRGQSPYEQYF. The full variable domain, rest sourced from reference TRBV19 and TRBJ2-7, is DGGITQSPKYLFRKEGQNVTLSCEQNLNHDAMYWYRQDPGQGLRLIYYSQIVNDFQKGDIAEGYSVSREKKESFPLTVTSAQKNPTAFYLCASTRGQSPYEQYFGPGTRLTVT.

CDR3 in DNA: TGTGCCAGCAGCGCGTTAGCGGGGGTACGGGGCGAGCAGTACTTC. It yields the protein CASSALAGVRGEQYF. The chain joins TRBV6-5 to TRBJ2-7, with TRBD2 matching 9 bases. The germline V gene encodes CDR1 MNHEY and CDR2 SVGAGI. The CDR3 consists of 15 residues. The ends lost 6 bases at V and 6 bases at J; junction bases unmatched: 12.